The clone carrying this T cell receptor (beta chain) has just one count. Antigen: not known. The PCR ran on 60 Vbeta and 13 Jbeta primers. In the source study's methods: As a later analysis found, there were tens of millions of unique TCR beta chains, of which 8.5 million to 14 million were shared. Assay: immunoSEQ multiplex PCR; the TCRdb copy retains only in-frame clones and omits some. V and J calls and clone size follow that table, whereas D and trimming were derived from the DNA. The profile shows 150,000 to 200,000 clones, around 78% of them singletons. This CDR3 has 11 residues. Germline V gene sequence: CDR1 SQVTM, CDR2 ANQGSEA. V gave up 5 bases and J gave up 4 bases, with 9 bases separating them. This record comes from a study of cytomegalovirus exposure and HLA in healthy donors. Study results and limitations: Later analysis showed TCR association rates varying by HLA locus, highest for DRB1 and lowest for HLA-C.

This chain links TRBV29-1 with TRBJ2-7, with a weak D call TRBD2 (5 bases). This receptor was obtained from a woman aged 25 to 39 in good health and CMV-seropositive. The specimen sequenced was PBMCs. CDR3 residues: CSVSGDYEQYF. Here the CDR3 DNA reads TGCAGCGTTTCCGGGGATTACGAGCAGTACTTC.